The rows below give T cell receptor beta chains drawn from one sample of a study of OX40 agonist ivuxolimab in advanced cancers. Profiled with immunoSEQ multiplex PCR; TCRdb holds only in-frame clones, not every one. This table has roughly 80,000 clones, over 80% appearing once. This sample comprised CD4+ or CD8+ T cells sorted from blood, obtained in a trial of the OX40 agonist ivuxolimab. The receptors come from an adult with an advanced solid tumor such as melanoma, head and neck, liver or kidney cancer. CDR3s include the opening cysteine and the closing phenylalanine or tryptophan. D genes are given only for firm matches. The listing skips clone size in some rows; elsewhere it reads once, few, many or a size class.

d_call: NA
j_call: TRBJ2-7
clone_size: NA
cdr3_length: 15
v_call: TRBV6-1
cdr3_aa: CASRRGAEANHEQYF
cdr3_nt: TGTGCCAGCAGAAGAGGGGCGGAAGCAAATCACGAGCAGTACTTC

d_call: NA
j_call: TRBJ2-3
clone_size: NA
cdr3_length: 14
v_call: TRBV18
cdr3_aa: CATKGLLRTDTQYF
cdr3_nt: TGTGCCACCAAAGGACTCCTCCGCACAGATACGCAGTATTTT

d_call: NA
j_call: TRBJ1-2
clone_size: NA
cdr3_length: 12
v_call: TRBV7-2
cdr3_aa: CASSSDSYGYTF
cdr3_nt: TGTGCCAGCAGCTCTGACAGCTATGGCTACACCTTC

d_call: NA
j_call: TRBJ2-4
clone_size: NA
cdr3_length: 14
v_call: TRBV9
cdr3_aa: CASSVAGAKNIQYF
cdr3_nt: TGTGCCAGCAGCGTAGCGGGGGCTAAAAACATTCAGTACTTC

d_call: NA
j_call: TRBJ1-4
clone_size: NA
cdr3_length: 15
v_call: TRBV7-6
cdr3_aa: CASSLFPSGSEKLFF
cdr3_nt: TGTGCCAGCAGCTTATTTCCGAGCGGGAGTGAAAAACTGTTTTTT

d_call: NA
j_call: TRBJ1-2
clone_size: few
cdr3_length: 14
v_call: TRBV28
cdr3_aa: CATPRRDQGYGYTF
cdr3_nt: TGTGCCACCCCCCGGAGGGATCAGGGCTATGGCTACACCTTC

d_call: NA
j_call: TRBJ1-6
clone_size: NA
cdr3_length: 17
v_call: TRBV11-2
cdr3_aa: CASSLDPQTFYNSPLHF
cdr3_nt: TGTGCCAGCAGCTTAGATCCACAGACTTTCTATAATTCACCCCTCCACTTT

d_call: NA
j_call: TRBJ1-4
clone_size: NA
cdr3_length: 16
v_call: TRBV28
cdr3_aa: CASSLIVTASNEKLFF
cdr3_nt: TGTGCCAGCAGTTTAATTGTCACAGCCTCTAATGAAAAACTGTTTTTT

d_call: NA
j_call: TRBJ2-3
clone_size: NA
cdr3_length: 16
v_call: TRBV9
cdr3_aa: CASSVGTLAASDTQYF
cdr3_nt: TGTGCCAGCAGCGTAGGGACTCTAGCTGCCTCAGATACGCAGTATTTT

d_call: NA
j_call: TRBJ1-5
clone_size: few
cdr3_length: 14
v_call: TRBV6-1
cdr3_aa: CASSERRSNQPQHF
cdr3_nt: TGTGCCAGCAGTGAAAGGAGGTCAAATCAGCCCCAGCATTTT

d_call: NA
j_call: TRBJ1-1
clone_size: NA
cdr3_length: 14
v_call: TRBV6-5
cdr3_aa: CASIRSPGDTEAFF
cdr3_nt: TGTGCCAGCATCCGGTCCCCGGGGGACACTGAAGCTTTCTTT

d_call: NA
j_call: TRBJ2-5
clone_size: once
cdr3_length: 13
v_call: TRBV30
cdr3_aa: CAWSEKGMETQYF
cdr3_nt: TGTGCCTGGAGTGAAAAGGGGATGGAGACCCAGTACTTC

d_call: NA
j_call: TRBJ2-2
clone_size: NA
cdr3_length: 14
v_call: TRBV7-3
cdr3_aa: CASSPGTSTGELFF
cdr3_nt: TGTGCCAGCAGCCCGGGAACTTCCACCGGGGAGCTGTTTTTT

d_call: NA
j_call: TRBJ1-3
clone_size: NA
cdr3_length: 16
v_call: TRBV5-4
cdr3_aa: CASSVYSRASQNTIYF
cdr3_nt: TGTGCCAGCAGCGTCTACAGCCGGGCAAGCCAAAACACCATATATTTT

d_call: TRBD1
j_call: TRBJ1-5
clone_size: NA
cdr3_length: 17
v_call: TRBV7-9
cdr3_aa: CASSLYTGTGSDQPQHF
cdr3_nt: TGTGCCAGCAGCTTATATACCGGGACAGGGAGCGATCAGCCCCAGCATTTT

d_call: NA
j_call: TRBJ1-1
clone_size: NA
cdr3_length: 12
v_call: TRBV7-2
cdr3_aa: CASSERGGEAFF
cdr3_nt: TGTGCCAGCAGCGAGCGGGGGGGTGAAGCTTTCTTT

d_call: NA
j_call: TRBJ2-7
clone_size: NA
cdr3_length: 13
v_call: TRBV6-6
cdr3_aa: CASSYGGSYEQYF
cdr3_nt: TGTGCCAGCAGTTACGGGGGCTCCTACGAGCAGTACTTC

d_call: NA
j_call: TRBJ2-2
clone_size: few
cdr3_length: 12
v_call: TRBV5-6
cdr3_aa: CASSLTTGELFF
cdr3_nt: TGTGCCAGCAGCTTGACCACCGGGGAGCTGTTTTTT

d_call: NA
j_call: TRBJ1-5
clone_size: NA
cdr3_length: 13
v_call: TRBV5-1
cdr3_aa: CASSTDRNQPQHF
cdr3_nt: TGCGCCAGCAGCACCGACAGAAATCAGCCCCAGCATTTT

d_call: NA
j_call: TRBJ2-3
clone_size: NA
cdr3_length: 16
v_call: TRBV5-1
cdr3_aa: CASSLVRGTGEDTQYF
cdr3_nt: TGCGCCAGCAGCTTGGTTCGTGGGACGGGGGAGGATACGCAGTATTTT

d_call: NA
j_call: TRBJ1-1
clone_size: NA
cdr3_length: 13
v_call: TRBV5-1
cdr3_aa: CASSRTDRTEAFF
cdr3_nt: TGCGCCAGCAGCCGAACGGACAGAACTGAAGCTTTCTTT

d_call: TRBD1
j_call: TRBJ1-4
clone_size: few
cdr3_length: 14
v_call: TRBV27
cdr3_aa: CASSVGQGTEKLFF
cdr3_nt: TGTGCCAGCAGTGTCGGACAGGGAACTGAAAAACTGTTTTTT

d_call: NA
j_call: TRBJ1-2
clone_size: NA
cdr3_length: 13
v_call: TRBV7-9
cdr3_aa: CASSLAPGYGYTF
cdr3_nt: TGTGCCAGCAGCTTAGCACCGGGTTATGGCTACACCTTC

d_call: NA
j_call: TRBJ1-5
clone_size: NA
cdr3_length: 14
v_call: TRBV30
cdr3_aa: CAWKGPSGNQPQHF
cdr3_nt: TGTGCCTGGAAAGGGCCGTCGGGCAATCAGCCCCAGCATTTT

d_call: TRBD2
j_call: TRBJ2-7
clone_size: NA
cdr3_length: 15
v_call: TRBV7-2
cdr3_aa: CASSPRGAGGYEQYF
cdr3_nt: TGTGCCAGCAGCCCTCGAGGAGCGGGGGGTTACGAGCAGTACTTC

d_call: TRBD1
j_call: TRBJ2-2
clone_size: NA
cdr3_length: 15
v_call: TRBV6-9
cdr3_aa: CASSFRTGGHGELFF
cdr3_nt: TGTGCCAGCAGTTTCCGGACAGGGGGCCACGGGGAGCTGTTTTTT

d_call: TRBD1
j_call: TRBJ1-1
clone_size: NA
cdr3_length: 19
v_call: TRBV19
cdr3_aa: CASSIGARGGAGRATEAFF
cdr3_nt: TGTGCCAGTAGTATAGGGGCGCGAGGGGGCGCTGGCAGGGCCACTGAAGCTTTCTTT

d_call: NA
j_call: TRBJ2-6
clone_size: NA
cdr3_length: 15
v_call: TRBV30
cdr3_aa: CAWSLGATGANVLTF
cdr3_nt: TGTGCCTGGAGTCTGGGGGCGACTGGGGCCAACGTCCTGACTTTC

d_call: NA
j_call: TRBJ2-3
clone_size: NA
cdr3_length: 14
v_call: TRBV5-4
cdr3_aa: CASSSGGDTDTQYF
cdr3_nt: TGTGCCAGCAGCTCCGGAGGAGACACAGATACGCAGTATTTT

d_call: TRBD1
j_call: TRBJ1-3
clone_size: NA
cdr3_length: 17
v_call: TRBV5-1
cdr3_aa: CASSLTGGSVSGNTIYF
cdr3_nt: TGCGCCAGCAGCTTAACAGGGGGCTCCGTATCTGGAAACACCATATATTTT

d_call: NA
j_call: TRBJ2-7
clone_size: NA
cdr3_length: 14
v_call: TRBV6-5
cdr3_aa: CASSLGEATYEQYF
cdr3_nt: TGTGCCAGCAGCTTAGGTGAGGCCACCTACGAGCAGTACTTC

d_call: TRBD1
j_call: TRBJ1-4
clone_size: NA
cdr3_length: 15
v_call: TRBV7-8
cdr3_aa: CASSLVGQSNEKLFF
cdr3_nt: TGTGCCAGCAGCTTAGTGGGACAGTCTAATGAAAAACTGTTTTTT

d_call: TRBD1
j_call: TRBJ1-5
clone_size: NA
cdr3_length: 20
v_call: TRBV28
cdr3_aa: CASSQGGAGQIYNSNQPQHF
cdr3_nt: TGTGCCAGCAGTCAGGGGGGGGCGGGACAGATATACAATAGCAATCAGCCCCAGCATTTT

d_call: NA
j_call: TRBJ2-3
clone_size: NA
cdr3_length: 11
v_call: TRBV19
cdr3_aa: CASSMFGTQYF
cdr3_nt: TGTGCCAGTAGTATGTTTGGTACGCAGTATTTT

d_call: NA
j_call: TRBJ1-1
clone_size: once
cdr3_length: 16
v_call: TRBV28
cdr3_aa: CASSPPDASMNTEAFF
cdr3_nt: TGTGCCAGCAGTCCCCCGGATGCCAGTATGAACACTGAAGCTTTCTTT

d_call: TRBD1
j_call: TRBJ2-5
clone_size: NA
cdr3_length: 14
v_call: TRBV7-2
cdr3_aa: CASSPQTGLETQYF
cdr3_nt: TGTGCCAGCAGCCCCCAGACAGGGTTAGAGACCCAGTACTTC

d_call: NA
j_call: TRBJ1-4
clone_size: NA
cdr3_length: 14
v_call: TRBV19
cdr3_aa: CASSSVSTNEKLFF
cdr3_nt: TGTGCCAGTAGTTCAGTCTCAACTAATGAAAAACTGTTTTTT

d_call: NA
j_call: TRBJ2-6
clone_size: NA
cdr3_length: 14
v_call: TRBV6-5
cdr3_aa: CASKGGTGANVLTF
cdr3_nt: TGTGCCAGCAAAGGGGGAACTGGGGCCAACGTCCTGACTTTC

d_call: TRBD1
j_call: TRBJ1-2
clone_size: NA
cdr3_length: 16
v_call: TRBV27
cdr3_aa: CASSLSPGRTGYGYTF
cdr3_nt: TGTGCCAGCAGTTTATCACCGGGAAGGACAGGGTATGGCTACACCTTC

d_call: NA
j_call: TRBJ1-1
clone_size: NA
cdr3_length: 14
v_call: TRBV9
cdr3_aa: CASSVIQGNTEAFF
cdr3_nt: TGTGCCAGCAGCGTTATACAGGGGAACACTGAAGCTTTCTTT

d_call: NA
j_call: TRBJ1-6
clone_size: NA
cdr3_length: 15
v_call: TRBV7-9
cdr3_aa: CASSLDLLSDSPLHF
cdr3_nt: TGTGCCAGCAGCTTGGACTTATTATCGGATTCACCCCTCCACTTT

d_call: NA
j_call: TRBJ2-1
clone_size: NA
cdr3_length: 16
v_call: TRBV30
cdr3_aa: CAWKGGGASPYNEQFF
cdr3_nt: TGTGCCTGGAAGGGGGGGGGAGCCTCCCCCTACAATGAGCAGTTCTTC

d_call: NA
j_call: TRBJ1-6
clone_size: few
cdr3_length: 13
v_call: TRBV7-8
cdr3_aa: CASSPSRQSPLHF
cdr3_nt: TGTGCCAGCAGCCCTTCCCGGCAATCACCCCTCCACTTT

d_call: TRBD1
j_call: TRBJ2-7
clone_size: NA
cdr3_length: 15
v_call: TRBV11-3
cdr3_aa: CASSPHRGQGAEQYF
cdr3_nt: TGTGCCAGCAGCCCTCACCGGGGACAGGGGGCCGAGCAGTACTTC

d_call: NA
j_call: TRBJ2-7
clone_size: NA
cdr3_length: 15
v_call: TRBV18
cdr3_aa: CASSPIAGRTYEQYF
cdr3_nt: TGTGCCAGCTCACCAATCGCGGGACGGACCTACGAGCAGTACTTC

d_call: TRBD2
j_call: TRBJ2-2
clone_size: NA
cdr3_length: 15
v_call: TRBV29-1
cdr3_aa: CSVFGLAGDAGELFF
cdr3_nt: TGCAGCGTTTTTGGACTAGCGGGAGACGCCGGGGAGCTGTTTTTT

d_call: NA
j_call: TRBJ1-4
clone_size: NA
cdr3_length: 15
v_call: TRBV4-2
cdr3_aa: CASSQVAGLNEKLFF
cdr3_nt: TGTGCCAGCAGCCAAGTGGCAGGGCTAAATGAAAAACTGTTTTTT

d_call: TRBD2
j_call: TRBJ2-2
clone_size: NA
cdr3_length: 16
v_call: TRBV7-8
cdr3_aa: CASDRLAGVVTGELFF
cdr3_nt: TGTGCCAGCGACCGGCTAGCGGGAGTTGTCACCGGGGAGCTGTTTTTT

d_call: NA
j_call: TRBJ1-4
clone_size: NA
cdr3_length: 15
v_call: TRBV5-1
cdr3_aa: CASSSVGQGNEKLFF
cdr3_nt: TGCGCCAGCAGCTCCGTGGGACAAGGGAATGAAAAACTGTTTTTT

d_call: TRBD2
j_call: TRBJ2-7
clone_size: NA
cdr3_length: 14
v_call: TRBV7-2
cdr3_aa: CASRYSSGAYEQYF
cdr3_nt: TGTGCCAGCAGATACTCTAGCGGGGCCTACGAGCAGTACTTC

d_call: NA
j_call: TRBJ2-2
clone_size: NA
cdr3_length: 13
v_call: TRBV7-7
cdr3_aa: CASSLSRPGELFF
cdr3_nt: TGTGCCAGCAGCCTCTCGAGGCCCGGGGAGCTGTTTTTT